The present T cell receptor beta chain was sequenced within a study of cytomegalovirus exposure and HLA in healthy donors (dated by TCRdb to about 2017). For the wider study: According to a later analysis, one platform produced both the 100 to 150 validation repertoires and the roughly 640 repertoires of the first cohort. The aim of the study was to test whether cataloging public T cell receptors could identify signatures of past pathogen exposure. Besides the first cohort of 550 to 750 subjects, a separate validation cohort made up of 95 to 150 different subjects was used. High-throughput TCR immunosequencing, statistical association of individual TCRs with disease status, and machine learning were combined to predict cytomegalovirus infection status. Results and caveats for the whole study, not just this receptor: In vitro tests confirmed that a few of the cytomegalovirus-associated TCR beta chains recognize cytomegalovirus antigens. Most TCR sequences were observed very rarely across donors, whereas some public TCRs were present in many individuals. According to the authors, the approach could potentially be generalized to other disease states and immunological phenotypes. A later analysis lacked HLA typing for the validation cohort, so it scored co-occurrence in that cohort across all 110 or so repertoires. The classifier was reported to diagnose cytomegalovirus status with high specificity and sensitivity in both the original cohort and the validation cohort. A later analysis found that TCRs clustered in the first cohort also tended to co-occur in the 120 validation repertoires, with about 94% of cluster scores above 0. A total of fewer than 200 TCR beta chains were listed by the study as associated with cytomegalovirus.

Library generation was performed with the immunoSEQ multiplex PCR assay. The source study handled its data this way. A statistical classification framework was developed to diagnose cytomegalovirus status using the catalog of TCR beta chain sequences. The immuneACCESS repertoire file appears here via TCRdb, limited to in-frame rearrangements. These files lack a portion of the clones; in checked studies, under half of the deficit traces to unresolved V genes, and the cause of the others is not known. Clone size and the V and J calls come from that table; the DNA yielded D and trimming. The table for this sample lists about 180,000 clones; around nine tenths of them were counted only once. The top ten constitute under 3.5% of the sample. The donors were included in the validation cohort of 90 to 150 subjects, a group kept apart from the roughly 700-subject first cohort. The V end gives up 9 bases and the J end 0 bases, leaving 5 bases in the junction not matched to a gene. Taken from the germline V gene, the CDR1 and CDR2 loops are ENHRY and SYGVKD. Inclusive of the bounding cysteine and phenylalanine, the CDR3 is 13 residues long. The entry retains the CDR3 DNA only, 39 bases that are in frame from base 1.

The table lists this clone with a count of one. It has no known antigen specificity. Base qualities are not provided; no much larger clone lies one nucleotide away. The rearranged segments are TRBV10-3 and TRBJ2-7; 7 junctional bases match TRBD1. Input material: PBMCs. The sequence was obtained from a man aged 18 to 30 in good health and CMV-seropositive. CDR3 loop: CAIRDSSSYEQYF. The DNA sequence is TGTGCCATTCGGGACAGCAGCTCCTACGAGCAGTACTTC.